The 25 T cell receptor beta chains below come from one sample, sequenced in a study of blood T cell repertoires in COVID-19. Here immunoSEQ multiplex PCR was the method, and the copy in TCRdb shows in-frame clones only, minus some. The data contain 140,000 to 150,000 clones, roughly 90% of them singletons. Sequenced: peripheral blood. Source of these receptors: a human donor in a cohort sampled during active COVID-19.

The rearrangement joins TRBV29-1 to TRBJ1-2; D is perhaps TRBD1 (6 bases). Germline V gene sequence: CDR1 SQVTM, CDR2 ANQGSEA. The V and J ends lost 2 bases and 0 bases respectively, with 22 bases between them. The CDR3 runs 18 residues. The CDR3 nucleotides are TGCAGCGTTGAAAAACTTCGAACAGGGCCTCCTGCTAACTATGGCTACACCTTC. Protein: CSVEKLRTGPPANYGYTF.

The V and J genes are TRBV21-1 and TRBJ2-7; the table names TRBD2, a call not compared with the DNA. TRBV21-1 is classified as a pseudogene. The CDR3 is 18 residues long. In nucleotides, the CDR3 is TGTGCCAGCAGCAAAGACCTGCCTGACTACACATACTCCTACGAGCAGTACTTC. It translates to CASSKDLPDYTYSYEQYF.

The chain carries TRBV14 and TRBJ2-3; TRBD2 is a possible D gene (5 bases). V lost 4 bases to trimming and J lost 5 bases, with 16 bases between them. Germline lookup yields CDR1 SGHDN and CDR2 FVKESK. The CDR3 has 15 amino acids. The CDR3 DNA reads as TGTGCCAGCAGCCGCCAGACCGGACTTGGAGATACGCAGTATTTT. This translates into CASSRQTGLGDTQYF.

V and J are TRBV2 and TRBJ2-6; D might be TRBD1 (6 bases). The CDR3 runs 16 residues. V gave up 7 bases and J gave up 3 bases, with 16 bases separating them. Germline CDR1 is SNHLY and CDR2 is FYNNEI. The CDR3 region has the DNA TGTGCCAGCATTGACGGACAGATGGGTGGGGCCAACGTCCTGACTTTC. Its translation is CASIDGQMGGANVLTF.

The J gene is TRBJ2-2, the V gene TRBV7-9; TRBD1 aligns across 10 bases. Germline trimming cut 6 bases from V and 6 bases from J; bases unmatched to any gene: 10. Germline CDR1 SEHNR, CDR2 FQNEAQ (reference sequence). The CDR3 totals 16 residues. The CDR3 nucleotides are TGTGCCAGCAGACTCTCCGGGACAGGGGAGTCCGGGGAGCTGTTTTTT. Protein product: CASRLSGTGESGELFF.

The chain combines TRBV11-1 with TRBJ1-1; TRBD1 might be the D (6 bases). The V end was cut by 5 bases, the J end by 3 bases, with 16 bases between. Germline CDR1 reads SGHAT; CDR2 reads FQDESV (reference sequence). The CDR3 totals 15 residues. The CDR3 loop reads CASSPYRQAYTEAFF. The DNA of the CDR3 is TGTGCCAGCAGCCCGTACCGACAGGCTTACACTGAAGCTTTCTTT.

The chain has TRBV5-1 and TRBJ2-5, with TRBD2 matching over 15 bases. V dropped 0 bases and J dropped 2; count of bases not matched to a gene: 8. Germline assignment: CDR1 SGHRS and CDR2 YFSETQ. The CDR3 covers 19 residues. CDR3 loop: CASSLVSGLAGGRQETQYF. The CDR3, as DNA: TGCGCCAGCAGCTTGGTCTCGGGACTAGCGGGAGGACGACAAGAGACCCAGTACTTC.

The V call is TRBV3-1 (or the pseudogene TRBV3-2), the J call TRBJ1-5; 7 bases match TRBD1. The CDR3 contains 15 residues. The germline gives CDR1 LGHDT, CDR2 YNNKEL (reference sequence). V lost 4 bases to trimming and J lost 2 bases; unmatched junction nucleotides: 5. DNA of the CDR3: TGTGCCAGCAGCCTAACAGGGGCTGGCAATCAGCCCCAGCATTTT. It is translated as CASSLTGAGNQPQHF.

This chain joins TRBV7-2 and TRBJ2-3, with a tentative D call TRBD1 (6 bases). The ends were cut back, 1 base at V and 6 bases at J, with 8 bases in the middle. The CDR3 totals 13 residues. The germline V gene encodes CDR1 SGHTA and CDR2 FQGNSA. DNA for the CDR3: TGTGCCAGCAGCTTAGACAGGGACGATACGCAGTATTTT. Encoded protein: CASSLDRDDTQYF.

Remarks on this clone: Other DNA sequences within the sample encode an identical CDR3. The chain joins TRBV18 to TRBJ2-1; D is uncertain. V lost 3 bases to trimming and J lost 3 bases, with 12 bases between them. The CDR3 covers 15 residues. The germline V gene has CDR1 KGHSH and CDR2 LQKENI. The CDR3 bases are TGTGCCAGCTCACCCCTCGGCGGAAGCTACAATGAGCAGTTCTTC. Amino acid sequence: CASSPLGGSYNEQFF.

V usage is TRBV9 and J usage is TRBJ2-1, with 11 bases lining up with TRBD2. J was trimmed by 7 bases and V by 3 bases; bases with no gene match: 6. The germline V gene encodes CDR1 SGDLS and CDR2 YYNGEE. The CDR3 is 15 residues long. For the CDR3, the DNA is TGTGCCAGCAGCGGTAGCGGGGGGGCCAAAAATGAGCAGTTCTTC. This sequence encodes CASSGSGGAKNEQFF.

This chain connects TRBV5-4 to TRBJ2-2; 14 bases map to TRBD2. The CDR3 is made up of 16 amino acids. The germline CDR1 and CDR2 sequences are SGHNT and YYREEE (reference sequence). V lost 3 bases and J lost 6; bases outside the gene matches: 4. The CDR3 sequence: CASSYGTSGGPGELFF. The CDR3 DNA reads TGTGCCAGCAGCTACGGGACTAGCGGGGGACCCGGGGAGCTGTTTTTT.

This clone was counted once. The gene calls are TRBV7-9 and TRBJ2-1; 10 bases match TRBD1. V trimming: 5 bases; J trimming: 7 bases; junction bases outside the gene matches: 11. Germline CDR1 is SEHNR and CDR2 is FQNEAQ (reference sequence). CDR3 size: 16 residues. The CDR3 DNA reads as TGTGCCAGCAGCGAATCGACAGGGGGCTATCATAATGAGCAGTTCTTC. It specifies CASSESTGGYHNEQFF.

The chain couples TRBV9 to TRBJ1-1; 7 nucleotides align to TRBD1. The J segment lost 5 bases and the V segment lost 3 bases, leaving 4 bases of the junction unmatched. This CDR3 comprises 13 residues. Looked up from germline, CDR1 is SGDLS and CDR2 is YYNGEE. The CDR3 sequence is CASSEGARTEAFF. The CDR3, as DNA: TGTGCCAGCAGCGAGGGGGCGCGAACTGAAGCTTTCTTT.

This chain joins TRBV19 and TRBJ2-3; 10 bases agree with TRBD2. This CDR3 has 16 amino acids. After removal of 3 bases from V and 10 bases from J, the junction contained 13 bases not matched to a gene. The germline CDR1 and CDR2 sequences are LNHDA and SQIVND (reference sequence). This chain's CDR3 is CASSISLAGAGSPQYF. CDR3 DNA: TGTGCCAGTAGTATCTCCCTAGCGGGAGCGGGAAGTCCGCAGTATTTT.

CDR3 nucleotide sequence: TGTGCCAGCAGCTTGGGAGCGGGGGAGAGCACAGATACGCAGTATTTT. It encodes CASSLGAGESTDTQYF. The chain couples TRBV5-8 to TRBJ2-3; TRBD2 agrees at 8 bases. Trimming at V came to 0 bases and at J to 0 bases, leaving 3 bases not matched to a gene. CDR3 length: 16 residues. Germline CDR1 and CDR2: SGHTS and YDEGEE.

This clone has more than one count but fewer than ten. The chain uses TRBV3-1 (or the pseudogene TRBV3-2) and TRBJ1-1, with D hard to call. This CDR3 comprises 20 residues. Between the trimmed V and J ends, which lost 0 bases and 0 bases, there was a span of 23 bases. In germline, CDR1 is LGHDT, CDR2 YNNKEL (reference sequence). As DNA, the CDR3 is TGTGCCAGCAGCCAAGATCAAGGGTTAGGGTCGGGAGTCATGAACACTGAAGCTTTCTTT. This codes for CASSQDQGLGSGVMNTEAFF.

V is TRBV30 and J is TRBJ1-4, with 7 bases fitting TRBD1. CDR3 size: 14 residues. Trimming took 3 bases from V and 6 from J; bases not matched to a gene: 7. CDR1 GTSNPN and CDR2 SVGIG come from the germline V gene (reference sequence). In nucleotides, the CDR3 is TGTGCCTGGAGCGTACAGACAGGGTATGAAAAACTGTTTTTT. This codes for CAWSVQTGYEKLFF.

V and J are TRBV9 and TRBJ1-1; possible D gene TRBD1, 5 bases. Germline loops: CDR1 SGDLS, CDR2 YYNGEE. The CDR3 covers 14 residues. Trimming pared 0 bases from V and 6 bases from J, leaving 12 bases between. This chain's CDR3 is CASSVVTGGSEAFF. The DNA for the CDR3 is TGTGCCAGCAGCGTAGTTACGGGGGGGTCTGAAGCTTTCTTT.

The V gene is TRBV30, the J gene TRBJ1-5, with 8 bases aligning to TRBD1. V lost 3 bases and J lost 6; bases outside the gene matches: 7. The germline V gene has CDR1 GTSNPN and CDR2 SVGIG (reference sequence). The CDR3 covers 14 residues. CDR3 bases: TGTGCCTGGAGCATGAACAGGGGGAGTCAGCCCCAGCATTTT. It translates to CAWSMNRGSQPQHF.

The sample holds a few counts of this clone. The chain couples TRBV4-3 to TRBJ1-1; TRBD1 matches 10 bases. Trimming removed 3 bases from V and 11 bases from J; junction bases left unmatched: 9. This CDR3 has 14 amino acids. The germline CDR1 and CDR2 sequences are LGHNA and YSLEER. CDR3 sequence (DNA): TGCGCCAGCAGCCAGGGGACAGGGGTATATGGGGCTTTCTTT. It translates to CASSQGTGVYGAFF.

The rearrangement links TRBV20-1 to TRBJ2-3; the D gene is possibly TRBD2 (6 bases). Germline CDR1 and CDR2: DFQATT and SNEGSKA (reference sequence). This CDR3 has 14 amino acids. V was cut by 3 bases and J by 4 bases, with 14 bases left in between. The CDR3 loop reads CSASSRESADTQYF. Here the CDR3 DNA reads TGCAGTGCTAGTAGCCGGGAGTCGGCAGATACGCAGTATTTT.

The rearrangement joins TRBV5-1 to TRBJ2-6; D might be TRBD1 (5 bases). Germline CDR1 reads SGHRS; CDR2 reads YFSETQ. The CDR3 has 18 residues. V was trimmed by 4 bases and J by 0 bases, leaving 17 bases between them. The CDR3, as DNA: TGCGCCAGCAGCCCTCACTGGGGCAGTCCCTCTGGGGCCAACGTCCTGACTTTC. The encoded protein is CASSPHWGSPSGANVLTF.

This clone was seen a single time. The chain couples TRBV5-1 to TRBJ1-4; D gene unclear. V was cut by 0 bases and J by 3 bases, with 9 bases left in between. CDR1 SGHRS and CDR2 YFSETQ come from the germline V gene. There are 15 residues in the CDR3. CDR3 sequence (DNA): TGCGCCAGCAGCTTGGGGGGAGGCCCTAATGAAAAACTGTTTTTT. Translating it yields CASSLGGGPNEKLFF.

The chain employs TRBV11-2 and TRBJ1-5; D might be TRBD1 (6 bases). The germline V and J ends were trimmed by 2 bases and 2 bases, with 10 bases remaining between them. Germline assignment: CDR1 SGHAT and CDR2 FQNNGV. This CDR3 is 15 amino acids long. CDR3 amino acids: CASSLSRGGNQPQHF. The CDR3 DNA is TGTGCCAGCAGCTTATCCAGGGGTGGCAATCAGCCCCAGCATTTT.